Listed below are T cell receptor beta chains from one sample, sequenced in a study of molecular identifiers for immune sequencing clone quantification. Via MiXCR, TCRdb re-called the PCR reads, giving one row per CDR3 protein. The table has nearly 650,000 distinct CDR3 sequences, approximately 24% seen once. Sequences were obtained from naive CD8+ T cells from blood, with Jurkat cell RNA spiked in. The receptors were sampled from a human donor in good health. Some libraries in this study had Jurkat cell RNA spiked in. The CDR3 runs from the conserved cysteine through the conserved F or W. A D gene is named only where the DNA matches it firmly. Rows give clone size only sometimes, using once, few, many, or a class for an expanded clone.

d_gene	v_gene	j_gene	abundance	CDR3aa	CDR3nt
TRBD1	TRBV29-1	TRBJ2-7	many	CSVGLTGQGAQNEQYF	TGCAGCGTTGGGCTAACGGGACAGGGGGCGCAGAACGAGCAGTACTTC
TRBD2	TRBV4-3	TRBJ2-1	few	CASSQEASGGPSSYNEQFF	TGCGCCAGCAGCCAAGAGGCTAGCGGGGGGCCGAGCTCCTACAATGAGCAGTTCTTC
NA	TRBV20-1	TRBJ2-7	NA	CSAREIRESYEQYF	TGCAGTGCTAGAGAGATAAGGGAGTCCTACGAGCAGTACTTC
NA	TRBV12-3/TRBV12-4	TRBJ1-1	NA	CASSFGGTEASF	TGTGCCAGCAGTTTTGGCGGGACTGAAGCTTCCTTT
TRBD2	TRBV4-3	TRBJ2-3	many	CASSQDGLASGSTDTQYF	TGCGCCAGCAGCCAAGATGGTTTGGCTAGCGGGAGTACAGATACGCAGTATTTT
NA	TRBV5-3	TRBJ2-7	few	CASSLNPAGSYEQYF	TGTGCCAGCAGCTTGAATCCGGCAGGCTCCTACGAGCAGTACTTC
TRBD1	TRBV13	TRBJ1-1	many	CASSAPQQGITEAFF	TGTGCCAGCAGCGCCCCCCAACAGGGGATAACTGAAGCTTTCTTT
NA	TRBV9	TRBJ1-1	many	CASSGPPGEAFF	TGTGCCAGCAGCGGCCCCCCAGGGGAAGCTTTCTTT
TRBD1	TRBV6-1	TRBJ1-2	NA	CASSAYLSQTGGNGYTF	TGTGCCAGCAGTGCCTACCTCTCCCAGACAGGGGGCAATGGCTACACCTTC
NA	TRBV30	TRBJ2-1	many	CAWSLSMNNEQFF	TGTGCCTGGAGCCTAAGTATGAACAATGAGCAGTTCTTC
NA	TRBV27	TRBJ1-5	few	CASRRSVGGQPQHF	TGTGCCAGCAGACGGAGTGTGGGGGGTCAGCCCCAGCATTTT
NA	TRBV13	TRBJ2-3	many	CASSPSDFRSTDTQYF	TGTGCCAGCAGCCCATCGGACTTCAGAAGTACAGATACGCAGTATTTT
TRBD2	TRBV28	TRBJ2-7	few	CASRYPTSGSVDEQYF	TGTGCCAGCAGGTACCCCACTAGCGGGAGTGTCGACGAGCAGTACTTC
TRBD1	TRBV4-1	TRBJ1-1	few	CASSQVMWGGTGRVSTEAFF	TGCGCCAGCAGCCAAGTGATGTGGGGTGGGACAGGGCGGGTGTCGACTGAAGCTTTCTTT
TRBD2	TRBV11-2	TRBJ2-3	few	CASSDLAGRYF	TGTGCCAGCAGTGACCTAGCGGGGAGGTATTTT
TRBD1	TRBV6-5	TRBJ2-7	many	CASSYAGQGSTEQYF	TGTGCCAGCAGTTACGCGGGACAGGGAAGTACCGAGCAGTACTTC
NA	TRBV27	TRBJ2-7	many	CASSFAAGASYEQYF	TGTGCCAGCAGTTTCGCGGCAGGGGCTTCCTACGAGCAGTACTTC
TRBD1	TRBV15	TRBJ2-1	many	CATSREGTGNEQFF	TGTGCCACCAGCAGAGAAGGGACAGGGAATGAGCAGTTCTTC
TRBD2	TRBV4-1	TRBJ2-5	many	CASSPGLAETQYF	TGTGCCAGCAGCCCGGGACTAGCAGAGACCCAGTACTTC
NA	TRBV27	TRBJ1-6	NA	CASSPPSLTNSPLHF	TGTGCCAGCAGTCCACCGTCGCTAACTAATTCACCCCTCCACTTT
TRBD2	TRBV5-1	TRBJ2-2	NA	CASSFQILAGVTMWENTGELFF	TGCGCCAGCAGCTTCCAGATTCTAGCGGGGGTTACTATGTGGGAGAACACCGGGGAGCTGTTTTTT
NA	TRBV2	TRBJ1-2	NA	CASSEGGQVPYGYTF	TGTGCCAGCAGTGAGGGTGGGCAGGTCCCCTATGGCTACACCTTC
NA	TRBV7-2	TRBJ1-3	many	CASSPGKAPFSGNTIYF	TGTGCCAGCAGCCCCGGGAAGGCGCCGTTCTCTGGAAACACCATATATTTT
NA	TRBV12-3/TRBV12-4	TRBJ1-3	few	CASSYSGTGSGNTIYF	TGTGCCAGCAGTTATTCCGGCACAGGCTCAGGAAACACCATATATTTT
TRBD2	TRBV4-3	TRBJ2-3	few	CASSQKLAGGPMRTDTQYF	TGCGCCAGCAGCCAAAAACTAGCGGGGGGCCCCATGCGCACAGATACGCAGTATTTT
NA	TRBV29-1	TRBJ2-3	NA	CSVAATLRPDTQYF	TGCAGCGTTGCCGCGACCCTCAGGCCAGATACGCAGTATTTT
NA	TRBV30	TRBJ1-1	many	CAWSAEDQRAFF	TGTGCCTGGAGTGCGGAGGACCAGAGGGCTTTCTTT
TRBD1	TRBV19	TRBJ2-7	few	CASEAGTGVYF	TGTGCCAGTGAGGCCGGGACAGGGGTGTACTTC